The 25 T cell receptor beta chains below come from one sample, sequenced in a study of regulatory T cells in long-lasting Graves disease. According to the study, TCR beta libraries were built with iRepertoire HTBI primers and CDR3-region Arm-PCR. TCRdb analysed the multiplex PCR reads with MiXCR anew, one entry per CDR3 protein. The sample carries about 400,000 distinct CDR3 sequences, around 21% recorded once. Time point given: persistent/refractory GD, antithyroid drugs over 5 years with positive TRAb. Scientists built the TCR library using RNA that was extracted from PBMCs. The source material was peripheral blood mononuclear cells (PBMCs), sampled when the disease was refractory, from a patient treated with antithyroid drugs. Source of these receptors: a female donor with Graves disease.

This clonotype has a count of ten or more. The chain links TRBV12-3 or TRBV12-4 to TRBJ1-5, with D perhaps matching TRBD1 (5 bases). The length of the CDR3 is 14 residues. V lost 8 bases to trimming and J lost 4 bases, with 15 bases between them. The CDR3 DNA reads as TGTGCCAGCGCCTCCGGGACCCCTAATCAGCCCCAGCATTTT. Residues: CASASGTPNQPQHF.

This clonotype was picked up many times. The gene calls are TRBV5-1 and TRBJ2-7, with 7 bases fitting TRBD2. The CDR3 length is 14 residues. Germline-derived CDR1 and CDR2 are SGHRS and YFSETQ. After removal of 3 bases from V and 6 bases from J, the junction contained 9 bases not matched to a gene. The CDR3 nucleotides are TGCGCCAGCAGCTCCGACGGTGGGGGGGTCGAGCAGTACTTC. As protein: CASSSDGGGVEQYF.

The table lists this clonotype with a few counts. J is TRBJ2-1 and V is TRBV2; D perhaps matches TRBD1 (6 bases). The CDR3 contains 15 residues. Germline V gives CDR1 SNHLY, CDR2 FYNNEI. The V and J ends lost 5 bases and 8 bases respectively, with 19 bases between them. The CDR3 DNA follows: TGTGCCAGCAGTAGTGAAGGATCAGGGGCGTATGAGCAGTTCTTC. Translating gives CASSSEGSGAYEQFF.

This chain uses TRBV20-1 with TRBJ1-4; the match to TRBD1 covers 8 bases. V trimming: 6 bases; J trimming: 1 base; junction bases outside the gene matches: 4. Germline V gives CDR1 DFQATT, CDR2 SNEGSKA (reference sequence). The CDR3 totals 14 residues. The CDR3 sequence: CSAIGTGTNEKLFF. In DNA form, the CDR3 reads TGCAGTGCAATCGGGACAGGAACTAATGAAAAACTGTTTTTT.

This chain links TRBV5-1 with TRBJ2-2; 9 nucleotides line up with TRBD1. Trimming cost V 9 bases and J 1 base; bases outside gene matches: 7. CDR3 length: 15 residues. Germline lookup yields CDR1 SGHRS and CDR2 YFSETQ. The CDR3 sequence is CATNHRGQNTGELFF. CDR3 DNA: TGCGCCACGAATCACAGGGGGCAGAACACCGGGGAGCTGTTTTTT.

A few counts support this clonotype. V is TRBV7-2 and J is TRBJ2-3; tentatively, D is TRBD2 (5 bases). The V end lost 1 base, the J end lost 1 base, and 12 bases lay between the germline ends. The CDR3 is 16 amino acids. Looked up from germline, CDR1 is SGHTA and CDR2 is FQGNSA. The CDR3 here is CASSLDPSSRTDTQYF. CDR3 DNA: TGTGCCAGCAGCTTAGATCCTAGCAGCCGCACAGATACGCAGTATTTT.

Note on this clonotype: The junction differs from germline at one of its ends, possibly a read error. The J gene is TRBJ2-2, the V gene TRBV15, with a possible D match to TRBD2 (6 bases). Germline lookup yields CDR1 LNHNV and CDR2 YYDKDF (reference sequence). The CDR3 has 12 residues. The CDR3 spells CATSTLGGELLF. The CDR3 DNA is TGTGCCACCAGCACCCTTGGCGGGGAGCTGCTTTTT.

This chain connects TRBV27 to TRBJ2-7; the D gene is possibly TRBD2 (6 bases). There are 15 residues in the CDR3. From germline, CDR1 is MNHEY and CDR2 SMNVEV (reference sequence). V dropped 2 bases and J dropped 5 bases, with 16 bases sitting between them. CDR3 region: CASSLRGRAGHEQYF. As DNA, the CDR3 is TGTGCCAGCAGTTTACGGGGCAGGGCGGGGCACGAGCAGTACTTC.

The V gene is TRBV4-1, the J gene TRBJ2-5, with D perhaps TRBD2 (6 bases). This CDR3 is 16 amino acids long. Trimming removed 0 bases from V and 5 bases from J, with 16 bases in between. In germline, CDR1 is MGHRA, CDR2 YSYEKL. CDR3 coding DNA: TGCGCCAGCAGCCAAGATTTCTCGGGAGCAGGGGAGACCCAGTACTTC. It translates to CASSQDFSGAGETQYF.

This clonotype came up many times. The genes are TRBV6-2 or TRBV6-3 and TRBJ1-5; 11 nucleotides match TRBD1. The CDR3 length is 17 residues. Germline CDR1 MNHEY, CDR2 SVGEGT. The V segment lost 5 bases and the J segment 2 bases; nucleotides outside the gene matches: 8. The CDR3 DNA reads TGTGCCAGCAGTGTCGGACAGGGGGCGATGGGCAATCAGCCCCAGCATTTT. Amino acid sequence: CASSVGQGAMGNQPQHF.

The chain recombines TRBV6-4 with TRBJ2-3; D ambiguous. Germline loops: CDR1 MRHNA, CDR2 SNTAGT. Trimming took off 7 bases at V and 5 bases at J, with 7 bases between the two ends. The CDR3 runs 11 residues. CDR3 nucleotide sequence: TGTGCCAGCAACTCTGGAGATACGCAGTATTTT. Translating it yields CASNSGDTQYF.

This clonotype was recorded a few times. This chain connects TRBV19 to TRBJ2-7, with D hard to call. Trimming left V 0 bases short and J 6 bases short, with 15 bases between. CDR3 size: 15 residues. Germline CDR1 is LNHDA and CDR2 is SQIVND (reference sequence). For the CDR3, the DNA is TGTGCCAGTAGTATAGACGGGCTGCCCAGAGCCGAGCAGTACTTC. This encodes CASSIDGLPRAEQYF.

CDR3 amino acids: CSARDTGQAGNTIYF. In DNA form, the CDR3 reads TGCAGTGCTAGAGATACAGGGCAGGCTGGAAACACCATATATTTT. The chain is built from TRBV20-1 and TRBJ1-3; TRBD1 might be the D (6 bases). CDR3 size: 15 residues. Germline values: CDR1 DFQATT, CDR2 SNEGSKA (reference sequence). V dropped 0 bases and J dropped 2 bases, with 11 bases sitting between them.

The chain employs TRBV2 and TRBJ1-5; tentative D call: TRBD1 (5 bases). The V gene's germline CDR1 is SNHLY and CDR2 FYNNEI. Trimming left V 1 base short and J 1 base short, with 5 bases between. The CDR3 sequence is 14 residues long. CDR3 protein: CASSEGQSNQPQHF. CDR3 sequence (DNA): TGTGCCAGCAGTGAAGGACAGAGCAATCAGCCCCAGCATTTT.

This clonotype appeared a few times. Germline and junction disagree at one end, which may indicate a read error. The V call is TRBV7-8, the J call TRBJ2-3; D is perhaps TRBD1 or TRBD2 (5 bases each). This CDR3 is built from 15 residues. Looked up from germline, CDR1 is SGHVS and CDR2 is FQNEAQ. CDR3 protein: CATSAGTFSTDTQYF. CDR3 DNA: TGTGCCACCAGCGCAGGGACCTTTAGCACAGATACGCAGTATTTT.

This clonotype appeared many times. The CDR3 coding sequence is TGTGCCAGCAGTGATACTCGGGGTCCCCAAGAGACCCAGTACTTC. The encoded protein is CASSDTRGPQETQYF. The chain combines TRBV6-1 with TRBJ2-5; possible D gene TRBD2, 5 bases. Germline V gives CDR1 MNHNS, CDR2 SASEGT. V was shortened by 3 bases and J by 1 base, with 12 bases between the two germline ends. The length of the CDR3 is 15 residues.

This clonotype was counted many times. This chain joins TRBV11-2 and TRBJ2-7, with a tentative D call TRBD1 (5 bases). The CDR3 has 14 residues. The germline V gene encodes CDR1 SGHAT and CDR2 FQNNGV. V lost 2 bases and J 2 bases, leaving 10 bases between the germline ends. The CDR3 nucleotides read TGTGCCAGCAGCTTACAGGGCACCACCTACGAGCAGTACTTC. Protein product: CASSLQGTTYEQYF.

This clonotype was seen many times. The chain carries TRBV7-2 and TRBJ2-5; tentatively, D is TRBD2 (5 bases). Trimming took off 6 bases at V and 4 bases at J, with 18 bases between the two ends. Germline V gene sequence: CDR1 SGHTA, CDR2 FQGNSA. There are 15 residues in the CDR3. The CDR3 loop is CASRINRGRGETQYF. The CDR3 DNA is TGTGCCAGCAGGATCAATAGAGGGCGAGGAGAGACCCAGTACTTC. The variable domain in full, completed from reference TRBV7-2 and TRBJ2-5, reads GAGVSQSPSNKVTEKGKDVELRCDPISGHTALYWYRQSLGQGLEFLIYFQGNSAPDKSGLPSDRFSAERTGGSVSTLTIQRTQQEDSAVYLCASRINRGRGETQYFGPGTRLLVL.

This clonotype showed up just a few times. V and J are TRBV20-1 and TRBJ2-4; TRBD1 is a possible D gene (6 bases). This CDR3 has 16 amino acids. CDR1 and CDR2 from the germline V gene are DFQATT and SNEGSKA (reference sequence). V shed 6 bases and J shed 0 bases, with 18 bases lying between them. The CDR3 protein is CSAPAQGHIAKNIQYF. CDR3 sequence (DNA): TGCAGTGCACCTGCACAGGGACATATAGCCAAAAACATTCAGTACTTC.

On this clonotype: This may arise from a read error, as a much more abundant clone is one base away. This sequence joins TRBV28 and TRBJ2-2; 10 bases are a match to TRBD1. The germline V gene has CDR1 MDHEN and CDR2 SYDVKM. The CDR3 is made up of 15 amino acids. CDR3 in amino acids: CASRRDRGFTGELLF. In DNA form, the CDR3 reads TGTGCCAGCAGGAGGGACAGGGGTTTTACCGGGGAGCTGCTTTTT. The full variable domain, rest sourced from reference TRBV28 and TRBJ2-2, is DVKVTQSSRYLVKRTGEKVFLECVQDMDHENMFWYRQDPGLGLRLIYFSYDVKMKEKGDIPEGYSVSREKKERFSLILESASTNQTSMYLCASRRDRGFTGELLFGEGSRLTVL.

This chain links TRBV27 with TRBJ2-7, with 13 bases lining up with TRBD2. The CDR3 spans 18 residues. The germline CDR1 and CDR2 sequences are MNHEY and SMNVEV (reference sequence). V dropped 4 bases and J dropped 6; count of bases not matched to a gene: 15. CDR3 sequence (DNA): TGTGCCAGCAGTTCGCACGCCGGGGGGACTAGCGGGATTTCCGAGCAGTACTTC. It encodes CASSSHAGGTSGISEQYF.

This clonotype was seen a few times. This rearrangement joins TRBV11-2 to TRBJ1-5; 9 bases match TRBD1. Germline V lookup: CDR1 SGHAT, CDR2 FQNNGV. Germline trimming cut 4 bases from V and 4 bases from J; bases unmatched to any gene: 11. The CDR3 has 17 residues. Here the CDR3 DNA reads TGTGCCAGCAGCTCCTCCCCGGGACAGGGTCGAAATCAGCCCCAGCATTTT. It is translated as CASSSSPGQGRNQPQHF.

There are many counts of this clonotype. V and J are TRBV6-1 and TRBJ2-2; maybe TRBD2 (6 bases). CDR3 length: 16 amino acids. Trimming shortened V by 6 bases and J by 4 bases, and 18 bases separated the two germline ends. Germline loops: CDR1 MNHNS, CDR2 SASEGT. Here the CDR3 reads CASRKQPGLPTGELFF. In DNA form, the CDR3 reads TGTGCCAGCAGAAAACAGCCGGGACTTCCCACCGGGGAGCTGTTTTTT.

Of note for this clonotype: One end of the junction is discordant with germline, which a read error may explain. The chain is built from TRBV29-1 and TRBJ1-2; D gene ambiguous. Germline V gene sequence: CDR1 SQVTM, CDR2 ANQGSEA. The CDR3 runs to 11 residues. The CDR3 reads CSVGANYGYTF. CDR3 DNA sequence: TGCAGTGTTGGGGCTAACTATGGCTACACCTTC. Full variable domain (rest looked up from reference TRBV29-1 and TRBJ1-2): SAVISQKPSRDICQRGTSLTIQCQVDSQVTMMFWYRQQPGQSLTLIATANQGSEATYESGFVIDKFPISRPNLTFSTLTVSNMSPEDSSIYLCSVGANYGYTFGSGTRLTVV.

This rearrangement joins TRBV7-2 to TRBJ2-7, with TRBD1 matching 12 bases. CDR1 is SGHTA, CDR2 FQGNSA, per germline. This CDR3 has 16 amino acids. The trim removed 5 bases at V and 4 bases at J, leaving 9 bases unmatched. The CDR3: CASSRGWGQGAYEQYF. CDR3 bases: TGTGCCAGCAGCCGGGGTTGGGGACAGGGGGCTTACGAGCAGTACTTC.